The 18 T cell receptor beta chains listed next were all sequenced from one sample in a study of control samples from healthy donors and cancer patients. Profiled with immunoSEQ multiplex PCR; TCRdb holds only in-frame clones, not every one. The table shows over 150,000 clones, with just over 95% occurring only once. Sequenced material: blood. The receptors shown here come from a young woman in good health.

This rearrangement joins TRBV14 to TRBJ1-3; D is undetermined. Germline assignment: CDR1 SGHDN and CDR2 FVKESK. The CDR3 spans 13 residues. V lost 6 bases to trimming and J lost 4 bases, with 10 bases between them. The CDR3 DNA reads TGTGCCAGCAGGAGGAGGTCAGGAAACACCATATATTTT. Protein product: CASRRRSGNTIYF.

This rearrangement joins TRBV25-1 to TRBJ2-2, with a tentative D call TRBD2 (5 bases). The CDR3 is 11 amino acids. The V gene's germline CDR1 is MGHDK and CDR2 SYGVNS. The V end was cut by 7 bases, the J end by 9 bases, with 9 bases between. The CDR3 DNA sequence: TGTGCCAGCACTGGACTTAGGGAGCTGTTTTTT. Encoded protein: CASTGLRELFF.

This chain connects TRBV11-2 to TRBJ2-2; 9 positions match TRBD2. V gave up 3 bases and J gave up 1 base; unmatched junction bases: 12. The CDR3 is 19 amino acids. Germline values: CDR1 SGHAT, CDR2 FQNNGV. CDR3 residues: CASSFWASGVSQNTGELFF. As DNA, the CDR3 is TGTGCCAGCAGCTTTTGGGCTAGCGGGGTGAGTCAGAACACCGGGGAGCTGTTTTTT.

The sample holds a few counts of this clone. The chain joins TRBV15 to TRBJ1-1; D might be TRBD1 (5 bases). The CDR3 runs to 16 residues. V was pared by 4 bases and J by 5 bases, with 20 bases between. The germline V gene has CDR1 LNHNV and CDR2 YYDKDF (reference sequence). The DNA for the CDR3 is TGTGCCACCAGCACTGATAGGGGTTTAAAGTGGACTGAAGCTTTCTTT. It is translated as CATSTDRGLKWTEAFF.

The CDR3 loop is CASSLFGIGRNTEAFF. For the CDR3, the DNA is TGTGCCAGTAGCTTATTCGGGATAGGGCGGAACACTGAAGCTTTCTTT. The chain has TRBV19 and TRBJ1-1; D is undetermined. The CDR3 covers 16 residues. The V gene's germline CDR1 is LNHDA and CDR2 SQIVND (reference sequence). V lost 6 bases to trimming and J lost 1 base, with 18 bases between them.

This clone was observed a single time. The CDR3, as DNA: TGTGCCAGCAGTCCGGAACAGGGGTTGAGCAATCAGCCCCAGCATTTT. Translating gives CASSPEQGLSNQPQHF. The chain recombines TRBV28 with TRBJ1-5; 7 positions agree with TRBD1. The V segment lost 5 bases and the J segment 1 base; nucleotides outside the gene matches: 8. The CDR3 loop spans 16 amino acids. CDR1 MDHEN and CDR2 SYDVKM come from the germline V gene.

The rearrangement joins TRBV27 to TRBJ1-5; D may be TRBD1 (5 bases). The V end was cut by 4 bases, the J end by 4 bases, with 11 bases between. CDR3 length: 14 amino acids. Germline V gives CDR1 MNHEY, CDR2 SMNVEV (reference sequence). The CDR3 bases are TGTGCCAGCAGTTGGGGGGGGAGAAATCAGCCCCAGCATTTT. Translation: CASSWGGRNQPQHF.

CDR3 DNA: TGTGCCAGTAGTATAGTCAGGGGGACCCAGCATTTT. Protein product: CASSIVRGTQHF. This chain connects TRBV19 to TRBJ1-5, with 7 bases that match TRBD1. CDR1 is LNHDA, CDR2 SQIVND, per germline (reference sequence). The CDR3 extends over 12 amino acids. With 1 base clipped from V and 11 bases from J, the junction kept 2 bases outside the gene matches.

This clone was found once. This chain links TRBV7-9 with TRBJ2-1; D gene unclear. The CDR3 is 14 residues long. In germline, CDR1 is SEHNR, CDR2 FQNEAQ (reference sequence). Trimming removed 7 bases at V and 7 bases at J, with 17 bases between. CDR3 bases: TGTGCCAGCAACGCGGACCTCCATTCGAATGAGCAGTTCTTC. This encodes CASNADLHSNEQFF.

The rearrangement joins TRBV18 to TRBJ2-1, with unresolved D. The germline CDR1 and CDR2 sequences are KGHSH and LQKENI. V gave up 0 bases and J gave up 1 base, with 7 bases separating them. The CDR3 consists of 15 residues. CDR3: CASSPPSTSYNEQFF. The DNA of the CDR3 is TGTGCCAGCTCACCACCCTCGACTTCCTACAATGAGCAGTTCTTC.

The genes are TRBV12-3 or TRBV12-4 and TRBJ2-3; D is ambiguous. V was clipped by 3 bases and J by 5 bases, with 9 bases between them. The CDR3 has 13 residues. Written as DNA, the CDR3 is TGTGCCAGCAGTTTTGTCAGAGGAGATACGCAGTATTTT. Translating gives CASSFVRGDTQYF.

The chain employs TRBV5-1 and TRBJ1-1; tentative D call: TRBD1 (5 bases). Germline V gene lookup returns CDR1 SGHRS and CDR2 YFSETQ. Trimming took 0 bases from V and 0 from J, leaving 12 bases between them. CDR3 size: 16 residues. CDR3 loop: CASSLGAQGVNTEAFF. Here the CDR3 DNA reads TGCGCCAGCAGCTTGGGAGCCCAGGGAGTGAACACTGAAGCTTTCTTT.

This chain links TRBV18 with TRBJ1-3; D call uncertain. There are 12 residues in the CDR3. Trimming stripped 5 bases from V and 2 bases from J, with 4 bases between. The V gene's germline CDR1 is KGHSH and CDR2 LQKENI. CDR3 bases: TGTGCCAGCTCAAGGCCTGGAAACACCATATATTTT. The encoded protein is CASSRPGNTIYF.

V and J are TRBV9 and TRBJ2-5, with 8 nucleotides matching TRBD1. CDR3 size: 15 residues. From germline, CDR1 is SGDLS and CDR2 YYNGEE. V shed 3 bases, J shed 1 base, and the junction held 5 bases outside the gene matches. Written as DNA, the CDR3 is TGTGCCAGCAGCGCCGGAACAGGGGGCCAAGAGACCCAGTACTTC. Translated: CASSAGTGGQETQYF.

The chain combines TRBV19 with TRBJ1-1, with D maybe TRBD1 (5 bases). V lost 1 base to trimming and J lost 6 bases, with 9 bases between them. Germline assignment: CDR1 LNHDA and CDR2 SQIVND (reference sequence). The length of the CDR3 is 13 residues. The CDR3 is CASSIVKGSEAFF. The CDR3 DNA reads as TGTGCCAGTAGTATAGTGAAGGGGTCTGAAGCTTTCTTT. Variable domain in full (rest from reference TRBV19 and TRBJ1-1): DGGITQSPKYLFRKEGQNVTLSCEQNLNHDAMYWYRQDPGQGLRLIYYSQIVNDFQKGDIAEGYSVSREKKESFPLTVTSAQKNPTAFYLCASSIVKGSEAFFGQGTRLTVV.

The V gene is TRBV19, the J gene TRBJ1-1, with D possibly matching TRBD1 (6 bases). Germline V CDR1 and CDR2: LNHDA, SQIVND (reference sequence). The length of the CDR3 is 11 residues. V lost 6 bases and J 5 bases, leaving 7 bases between the germline ends. Here the CDR3 reads CASRQGTEAFF. The CDR3 DNA follows: TGTGCCAGTAGGCAGGGGACTGAAGCTTTCTTT.

The V call is TRBV6-1, the J call TRBJ2-7, with TRBD2 identical over 13 bases. The V segment lost 0 bases and the J segment 3 bases; nucleotides outside the gene matches: 8. Germline V CDR1 and CDR2: MNHNS, SASEGT. The CDR3 extends over 18 amino acids. The CDR3, as DNA: TGTGCCAGCAGTGAAGCCGTATGGACTAGCGGGGGTGTCTACGAGCAGTACTTC. The encoded protein is CASSEAVWTSGGVYEQYF.

J is TRBJ2-3 and V is TRBV28, with TRBD2 matching 7 bases. Germline CDR1 reads MDHEN; CDR2 reads SYDVKM. Trimming took 1 base from V and 3 from J; bases not matched to a gene: 7. The CDR3 is 16 residues long. The CDR3 region has the DNA TGTGCCAGCAGTTTATTCTCTGGGGGGGTAACAGATACGCAGTATTTT. Protein: CASSLFSGGVTDTQYF.